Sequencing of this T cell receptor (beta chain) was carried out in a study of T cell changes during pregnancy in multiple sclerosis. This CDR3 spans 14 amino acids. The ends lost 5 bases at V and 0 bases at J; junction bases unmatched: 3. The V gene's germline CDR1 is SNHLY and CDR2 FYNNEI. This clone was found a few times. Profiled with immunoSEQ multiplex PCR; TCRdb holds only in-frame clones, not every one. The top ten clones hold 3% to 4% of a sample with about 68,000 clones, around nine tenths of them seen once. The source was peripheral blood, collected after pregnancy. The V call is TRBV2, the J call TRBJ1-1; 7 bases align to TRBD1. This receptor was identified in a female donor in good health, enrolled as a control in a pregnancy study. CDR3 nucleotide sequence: TGTGCCAGCAGTTTACAGGGGATGAACACTGAAGCTTTCTTT. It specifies CASSLQGMNTEAFF.